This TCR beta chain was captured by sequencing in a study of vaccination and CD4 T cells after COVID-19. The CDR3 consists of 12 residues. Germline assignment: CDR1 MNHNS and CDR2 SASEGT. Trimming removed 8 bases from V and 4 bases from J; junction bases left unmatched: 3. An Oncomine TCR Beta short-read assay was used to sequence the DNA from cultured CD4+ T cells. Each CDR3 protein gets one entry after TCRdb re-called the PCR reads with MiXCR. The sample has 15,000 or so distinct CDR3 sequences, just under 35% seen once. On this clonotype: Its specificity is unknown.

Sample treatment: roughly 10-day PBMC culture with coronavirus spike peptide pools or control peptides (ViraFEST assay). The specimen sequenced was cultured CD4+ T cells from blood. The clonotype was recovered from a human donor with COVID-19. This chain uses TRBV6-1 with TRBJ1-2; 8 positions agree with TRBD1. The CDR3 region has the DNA TGTGCCAGCGCGACAGGGGCCTATGGCTACACCTTC. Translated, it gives CASATGAYGYTF.